Presented here are 20 T cell receptor beta chains from one specimen sequenced in a study of blood T cell repertoires in COVID-19. Sequenced by immunoSEQ multiplex PCR; TCRdb stores in-frame clones only, minus some. The sample includes 85,000 to 130,000 clones, roughly 90% of them seen just once. Sequenced sample: peripheral blood. The receptors derive from a man between 65 and 85 years old with acute or convalescent COVID-19.

This chain links TRBV29-1 with TRBJ2-7; 9 positions agree with TRBD1. The V gene end was trimmed by 4 bases and the J gene end by 4 bases; junction bases not matched to a gene: 5. CDR1 and CDR2 (germline): SQVTM, ANQGSEA. The CDR3 is made up of 13 amino acids. The CDR3 bases are TGCAGCGTTGCCGGGACAGGGTTTTACGAGCAGTACTTC. Its translation: CSVAGTGFYEQYF.

This clone was observed once. V is TRBV19 and J is TRBJ1-2; D not certain. Between the trimmed V and J ends, which lost 3 bases and 8 bases, there was a span of 13 bases. The germline gives CDR1 LNHDA, CDR2 SQIVND (reference sequence). The CDR3 contains 13 residues. The CDR3 loop reads CASSIEGTGGYTF. The CDR3 coding sequence is TGTGCCAGTAGTATCGAGGGAACGGGGGGCTACACCTTC.

This clone was seen once. The CDR3 here is CASSVGGKEKLFF. The CDR3 nucleotides read TGTGCCAGCAGCGTGGGGGGGAAAGAAAAACTGTTTTTT. This sequence joins TRBV9 and TRBJ1-4, with D possibly matching TRBD1 (5 bases). In germline, CDR1 is SGDLS, CDR2 YYNGEE. V dropped 2 bases and J dropped 8 bases, with 10 bases sitting between them. CDR3 size: 13 residues.

This chain connects TRBV11-3 to TRBJ2-7, with 10 bases matching TRBD2. From germline, CDR1 is SGHNT and CDR2 YENEEA. After removal of 1 base from V and 6 bases from J, the junction contained 15 bases not matched to a gene. The CDR3 contains 18 residues. The CDR3 sequence: CASSLVGLLAGAPPEQYF. The CDR3 DNA reads as TGTGCCAGCAGCTTAGTCGGCCTCCTAGCGGGAGCTCCTCCCGAGCAGTACTTC.

The V gene is TRBV5-6, the J gene TRBJ1-2; TRBD1 aligns across 8 bases. CDR3 length equals 15 residues. The germline CDR1 and CDR2 sequences are SGHDT and YYEEEE. J was trimmed by 4 bases and V by 4 bases; bases with no gene match: 9. The CDR3 protein is CASSRPTGDVYGYTF. The CDR3 DNA follows: TGTGCCAGCAGCCGCCCGACAGGGGACGTCTATGGCTACACCTTC.

The CDR3 reads CASSLRTGLNTEAFF. The CDR3 bases are TGTGCCAGCAGCTTACGGACAGGGTTGAACACTGAAGCTTTCTTT. This chain joins TRBV11-2 and TRBJ1-1; 8 nucleotides align to TRBD1. V trimming: 2 bases; J trimming: 0 bases; junction bases outside the gene matches: 2. The CDR3 is 15 residues long. CDR1 is SGHAT, CDR2 FQNNGV, per germline. Supplemented by reference TRBV11-2 and TRBJ1-1, the full variable domain reads EAGVAQSPRYKIIEKRQSVAFWCNPISGHATLYWYQQILGQGPKLLIQFQNNGVVDDSQLPKDRFSAERLKGVDSTLKIQPAKLEDSAVYLCASSLRTGLNTEAFFGQGTRLTVV.

This chain links TRBV24-1 with TRBJ2-3; D ambiguous. This CDR3 contains 14 residues. Trimming removed 2 bases at V and 0 bases at J, with 5 bases between. Germline loops: CDR1 KGHDR, CDR2 SFDVKD. CDR3 region: CATSDYRSTDTQYF. In nucleotides, the CDR3 is TGTGCCACCAGTGATTACAGAAGCACAGATACGCAGTATTTT.

The chain uses TRBV28 and TRBJ1-6; D call uncertain. Germline V lookup: CDR1 MDHEN, CDR2 SYDVKM. This CDR3 is 14 amino acids long. The V end lost 5 bases, the J end lost 2 bases, and 7 bases lay between the germline ends. The CDR3 coding sequence is TGTGCCAGCAGTGCCGACACCTATAATTCACCCCTCCACTTT. It is translated as CASSADTYNSPLHF.

V is TRBV5-4 and J is TRBJ1-5; TRBD1 aligns across 10 bases. The CDR3 spans 15 residues. CDR1 and CDR2 from the germline V gene are SGHNT and YYREEE (reference sequence). The J segment lost 6 bases and the V segment lost 4 bases, leaving 7 bases of the junction unmatched. CDR3 sequence (DNA): TGTGCCAGCAGCGCCGGGACAGGGGTGGCTCAGCCCCAGCATTTT. This codes for CASSAGTGVAQPQHF.

The chain joins TRBV7-2 to TRBJ2-3, with D tentatively TRBD2 (6 bases). CDR1 and CDR2 (germline): SGHTA, FQGNSA. V was clipped by 3 bases and J by 6 bases, with 13 bases between them. The CDR3 runs 14 residues. CDR3 sequence: CASSFSAAGDTQYF. DNA for the CDR3: TGTGCCAGCAGCTTCTCGGCGGCGGGGGATACGCAGTATTTT.

The V and J genes are TRBV5-1 and TRBJ2-7; 7 nucleotides align to TRBD2. Germline lookup yields CDR1 SGHRS and CDR2 YFSETQ. The trim removed 1 base at V and 4 bases at J, leaving 14 bases unmatched. CDR3 length equals 17 residues. The CDR3 spells CASSLRLAHVSYYEQYF. Here the CDR3 DNA reads TGCGCCAGCAGCTTGCGACTAGCCCATGTCTCCTATTACGAGCAGTACTTC.

The V gene is TRBV5-5, the J gene TRBJ1-2, with a tentative D call TRBD1 (5 bases). The CDR3 spans 14 residues. Trimming cost V 2 bases and J 4 bases, with 12 bases left between them. Germline values: CDR1 SGHKS, CDR2 YYEKEE (reference sequence). The CDR3 DNA sequence: TGTGCCAGCAGCTTTGGGGGAGGTAGCTATGGCTACACCTTC. Translated: CASSFGGGSYGYTF.

In its sample, this clone was seen once. The chain joins TRBV29-1 to TRBJ1-2, with TRBD1 matching over 10 bases. The V and J ends lost 5 bases and 5 bases, in that order; junction bases with no gene match: 2. Germline loops: CDR1 SQVTM, CDR2 ANQGSEA. This CDR3 comprises 12 residues. The CDR3 loop reads CSVTGQGYGYTF. As DNA, the CDR3 is TGCAGCGTTACGGGACAGGGGTATGGCTACACCTTC. The whole variable domain, filled in from reference TRBV29-1 and TRBJ1-2, reads SAVISQKPSRDICQRGTSLTIQCQVDSQVTMMFWYRQQPGQSLTLIATANQGSEATYESGFVIDKFPISRPNLTFSTLTVSNMSPEDSSIYLCSVTGQGYGYTFGSGTRLTVV.

The chain links TRBV7-2 to TRBJ2-2, with D perhaps matching TRBD2 (5 bases). CDR3 size: 17 residues. Trimming shortened V by 3 bases and J by 2 bases, and 16 bases separated the two germline ends. Per the germline V gene, CDR1 is SGHTA and CDR2 is FQGNSA. Here the CDR3 reads CASSFFRGPGNTGELFF. The CDR3 nucleotides read TGTGCCAGCAGCTTTTTCCGAGGGCCGGGTAACACCGGGGAGCTGTTTTTT.

This chain connects TRBV3-1 (or the pseudogene TRBV3-2) to TRBJ2-1, with TRBD2 matching 11 bases. Germline V gene lookup returns CDR1 LGHDT and CDR2 YNNKEL (reference sequence). This CDR3 contains 15 residues. V shed 3 bases, J shed 6 bases, and the junction held 4 bases outside the gene matches. CDR3: CASSQGTSGFNEQFF. The CDR3 coding sequence is TGTGCCAGCAGCCAGGGGACTAGCGGCTTCAATGAGCAGTTCTTC.

The V call is TRBV19, the J call TRBJ1-1; TRBD1 agrees at 10 bases. The CDR3 contains 15 residues. Germline V gene data show CDR1 as LNHDA and CDR2 as SQIVND (reference sequence). The V segment lost 6 bases and the J segment 5 bases; nucleotides outside the gene matches: 9. Here the CDR3 DNA reads TGTGCCAGTAGGACAGGGGGCCGAGGTCGGACTGAAGCTTTCTTT. Translating it yields CASRTGGRGRTEAFF.

The chain joins TRBV3-1 (or the pseudogene TRBV3-2) to TRBJ2-7; weak D call: TRBD2 (5 bases). V gave up 1 base and J gave up 0 bases, with 10 bases separating them. The CDR3 spans 15 residues. Looked up from germline, CDR1 is LGHDT and CDR2 is YNNKEL (reference sequence). CDR3: CASSQAAGSSYEQYF. The CDR3 DNA reads TGTGCCAGCAGCCAAGCCGCGGGTAGCTCCTACGAGCAGTACTTC.

The CDR3, as DNA: TGTGCCAGCGCTCCCGGGAGCTATGGCTACACCTTC. It codes for CASAPGSYGYTF. The V call is TRBV6-5, the J call TRBJ1-2; no firm D call. Trimming took off 8 bases at V and 4 bases at J, with 11 bases between the two ends. The CDR3 sequence is 12 residues long. Germline CDR1 MNHEY, CDR2 SVGAGI.

This chain links TRBV6-5 with TRBJ1-3; 7 bases match TRBD1. The CDR3 has 15 residues. Germline-derived CDR1 and CDR2 are MNHEY and SVGAGI. V lost 2 bases, J lost 6 bases, and 7 bases stayed unmatched. CDR3 loop: CASSYAGTAENTIYF. In DNA form, the CDR3 reads TGTGCCAGCAGTTACGCGGGGACAGCGGAAAACACCATATATTTT.

The CDR3 protein is CASSLGGGRYGYTF. For the CDR3, the DNA is TGTGCCAGCAGCCTTGGGGGGGGCCGCTATGGCTACACCTTC. The chain links TRBV6-6 to TRBJ1-2; tentative D call: TRBD1 (6 bases). This CDR3 comprises 14 residues. V gave up 6 bases and J gave up 4 bases, with 15 bases separating them. CDR1 is MNHNY and CDR2 is SVGAGI in the germline V gene (reference sequence).